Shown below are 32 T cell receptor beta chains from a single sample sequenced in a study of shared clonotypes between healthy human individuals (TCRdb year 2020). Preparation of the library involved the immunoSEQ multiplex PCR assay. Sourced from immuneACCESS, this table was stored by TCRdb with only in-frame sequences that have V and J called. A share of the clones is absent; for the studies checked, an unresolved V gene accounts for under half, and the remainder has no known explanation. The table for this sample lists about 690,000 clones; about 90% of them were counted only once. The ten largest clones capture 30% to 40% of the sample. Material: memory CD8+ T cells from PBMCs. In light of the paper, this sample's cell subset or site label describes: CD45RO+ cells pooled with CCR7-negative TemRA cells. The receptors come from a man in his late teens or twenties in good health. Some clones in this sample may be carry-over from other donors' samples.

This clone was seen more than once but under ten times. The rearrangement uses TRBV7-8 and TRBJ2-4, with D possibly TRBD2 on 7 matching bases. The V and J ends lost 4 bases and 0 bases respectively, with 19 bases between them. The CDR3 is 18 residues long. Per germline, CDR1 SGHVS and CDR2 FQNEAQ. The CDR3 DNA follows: TGTGCCAGCAGCTGGCGGGGGCAGTCGAAATTAGCCAAAAACATTCAGTACTTC. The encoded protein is CASSWRGQSKLAKNIQYF.

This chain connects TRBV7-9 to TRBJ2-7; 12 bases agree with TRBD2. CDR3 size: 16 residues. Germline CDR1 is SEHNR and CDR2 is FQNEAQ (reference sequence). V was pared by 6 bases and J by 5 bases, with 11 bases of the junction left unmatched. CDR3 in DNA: TGTGCCAGCAGGGGGACTAGCGGGCGTGGAGCCCACGAGCAGTACTTC. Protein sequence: CASRGTSGRGAHEQYF.

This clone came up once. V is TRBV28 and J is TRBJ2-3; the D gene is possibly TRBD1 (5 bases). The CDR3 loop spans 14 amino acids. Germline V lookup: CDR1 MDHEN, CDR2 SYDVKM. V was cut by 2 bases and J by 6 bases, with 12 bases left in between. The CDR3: CASSLAPRVDTQYF. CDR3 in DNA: TGTGCCAGCAGTTTAGCGCCCAGGGTTGATACGCAGTATTTT.

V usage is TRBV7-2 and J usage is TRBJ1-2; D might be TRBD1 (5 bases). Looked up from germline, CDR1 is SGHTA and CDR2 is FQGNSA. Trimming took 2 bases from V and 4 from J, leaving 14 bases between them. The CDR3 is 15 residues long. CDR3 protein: CASSLIATVSYGYTF. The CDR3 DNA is TGTGCCAGCAGCTTAATTGCGACAGTCAGCTATGGCTACACCTTC. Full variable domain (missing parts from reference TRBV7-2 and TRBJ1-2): GAGVSQSPSNKVTEKGKDVELRCDPISGHTALYWYRQSLGQGLEFLIYFQGNSAPDKSGLPSDRFSAERTGGSVSTLTIQRTQQEDSAVYLCASSLIATVSYGYTFGSGTRLTVV.

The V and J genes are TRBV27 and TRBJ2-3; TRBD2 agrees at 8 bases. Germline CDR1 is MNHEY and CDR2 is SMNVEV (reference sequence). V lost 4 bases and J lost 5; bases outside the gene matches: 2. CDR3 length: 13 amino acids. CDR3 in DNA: TGTGCCAGCAGTTGGGCGGGAGGAGATACGCAGTATTTT. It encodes CASSWAGGDTQYF.

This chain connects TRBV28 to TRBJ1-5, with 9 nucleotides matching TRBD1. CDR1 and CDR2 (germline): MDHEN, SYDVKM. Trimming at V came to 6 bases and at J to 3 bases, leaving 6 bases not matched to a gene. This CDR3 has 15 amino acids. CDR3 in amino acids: CASRRTGDTNQPQHF. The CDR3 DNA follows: TGTGCCAGCAGAAGGACAGGGGATACCAATCAGCCCCAGCATTTT.

CDR3 nucleotides: TGTGCCAGCAGTTTATCGACCTCGGAGGCCTACGAGCAGTACTTC. Protein sequence: CASSLSTSEAYEQYF. The genes are TRBV27 and TRBJ2-7, with D maybe TRBD2 (5 bases). V shed 0 bases and J shed 2 bases, with 11 bases lying between them. This CDR3 comprises 15 residues. Per germline, CDR1 MNHEY and CDR2 SMNVEV (reference sequence).

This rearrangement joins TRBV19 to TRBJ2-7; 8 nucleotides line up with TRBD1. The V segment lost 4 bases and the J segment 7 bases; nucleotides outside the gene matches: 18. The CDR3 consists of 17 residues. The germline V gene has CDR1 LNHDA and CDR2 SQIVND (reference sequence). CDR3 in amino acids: CASSTEFDRGLSGEQYF. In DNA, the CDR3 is TGTGCCAGTAGTACGGAATTTGACAGGGGTCTTTCGGGGGAGCAGTACTTC.

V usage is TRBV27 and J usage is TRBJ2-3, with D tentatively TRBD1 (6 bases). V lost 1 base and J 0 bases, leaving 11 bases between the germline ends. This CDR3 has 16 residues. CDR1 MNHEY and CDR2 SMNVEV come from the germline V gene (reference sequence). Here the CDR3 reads CASSLLGARSTDTQYF. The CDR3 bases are TGTGCCAGCAGTTTATTGGGGGCGAGGAGCACAGATACGCAGTATTTT.

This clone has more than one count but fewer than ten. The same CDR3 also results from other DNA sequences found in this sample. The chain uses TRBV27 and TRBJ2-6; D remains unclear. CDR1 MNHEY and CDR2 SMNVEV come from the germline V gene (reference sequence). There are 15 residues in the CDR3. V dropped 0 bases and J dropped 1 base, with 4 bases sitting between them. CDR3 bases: TGTGCCAGCAGTTTATCCCCGTCTGGGGCCAACGTCCTGACTTTC. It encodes CASSLSPSGANVLTF.

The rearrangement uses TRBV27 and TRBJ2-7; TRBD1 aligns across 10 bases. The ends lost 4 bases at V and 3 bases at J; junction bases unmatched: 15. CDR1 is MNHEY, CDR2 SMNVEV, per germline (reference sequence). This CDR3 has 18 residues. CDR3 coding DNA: TGTGCCAGCAGTTACTCCTTTTCCGGGACAGGGGTGTTCTACGAGCAGTACTTC. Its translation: CASSYSFSGTGVFYEQYF.

The CDR3 DNA reads TGTGCCAGCAGCAGTCTCCTAAAGGGAGGGTCCCGCACAGATACGCAGTATTTT. This codes for CASSSLLKGGSRTDTQYF. The chain uses TRBV7-9 and TRBJ2-3; TRBD2 aligns across 7 bases. This CDR3 contains 18 residues. Germline values: CDR1 SEHNR, CDR2 FQNEAQ (reference sequence). Germline trimming cut 5 bases from V and 1 base from J; bases unmatched to any gene: 15. The full variable domain, rest sourced from reference TRBV7-9 and TRBJ2-3, is DTGVSQNPRHKITKRGQNVTFRCDPISEHNRLYWYRQTLGQGPEFLTYFQNEAQLEKSRLLSDRFSAERPKGSFSTLEIQRTEQGDSAMYLCASSSLLKGGSRTDTQYFGPGTRLTVL.

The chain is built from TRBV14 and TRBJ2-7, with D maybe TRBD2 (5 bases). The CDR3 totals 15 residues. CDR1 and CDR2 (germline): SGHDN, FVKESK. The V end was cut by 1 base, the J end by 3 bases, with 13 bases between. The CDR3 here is CASSQGLRRFYEQYF. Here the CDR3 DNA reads TGTGCCAGCAGCCAAGGTCTAAGGAGGTTCTACGAGCAGTACTTC.

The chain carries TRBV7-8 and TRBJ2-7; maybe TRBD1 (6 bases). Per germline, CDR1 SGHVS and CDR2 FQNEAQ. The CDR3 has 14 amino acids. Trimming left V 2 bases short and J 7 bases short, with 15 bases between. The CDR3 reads CASSLPASTGEQYF. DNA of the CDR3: TGTGCCAGCAGCTTACCGGCCTCCACAGGGGAGCAGTACTTC.

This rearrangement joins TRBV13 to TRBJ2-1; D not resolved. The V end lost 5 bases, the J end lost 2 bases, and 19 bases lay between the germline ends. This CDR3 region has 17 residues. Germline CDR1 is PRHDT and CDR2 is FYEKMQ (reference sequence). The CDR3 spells CASSLPTLGGPYNEQFF. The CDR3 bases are TGTGCCAGCAGCCTTCCGACTTTGGGCGGACCCTACAATGAGCAGTTCTTC.

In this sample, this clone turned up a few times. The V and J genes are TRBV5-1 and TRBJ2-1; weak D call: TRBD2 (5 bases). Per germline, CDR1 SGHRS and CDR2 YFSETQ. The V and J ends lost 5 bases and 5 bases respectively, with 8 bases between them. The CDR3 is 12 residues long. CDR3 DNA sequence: TGCGCCAGCAGGGGGAGTCACAATGAGCAGTTCTTC. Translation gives CASRGSHNEQFF.

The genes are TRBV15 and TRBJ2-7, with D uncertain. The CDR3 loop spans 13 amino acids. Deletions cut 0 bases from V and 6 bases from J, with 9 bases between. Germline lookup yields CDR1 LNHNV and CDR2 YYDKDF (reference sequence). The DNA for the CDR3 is TGTGCCACCAGCAGAGATTCCGGGCCCGAGCAGTACTTC. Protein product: CATSRDSGPEQYF. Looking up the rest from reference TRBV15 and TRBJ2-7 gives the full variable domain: DAMVIQNPRYQVTQFGKPVTLSCSQTLNHNVMYWYQQKSSQAPKLLFHYYDKDFNNEADTPDNFQSRRPNTSFCFLDIRSPGLGDTAMYLCATSRDSGPEQYFGPGTRLTVT.

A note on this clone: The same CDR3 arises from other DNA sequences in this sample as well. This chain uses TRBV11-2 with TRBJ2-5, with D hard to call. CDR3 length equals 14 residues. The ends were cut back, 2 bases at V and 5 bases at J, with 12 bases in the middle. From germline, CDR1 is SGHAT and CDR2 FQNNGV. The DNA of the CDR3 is TGTGCCAGCAGCTTATATCGCGGTGGGGAGACCCAGTACTTC. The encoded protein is CASSLYRGGETQYF.

CDR3 sequence reads: CASSGQGAISTDTQYF. CDR3 DNA: TGTGCCAGCTCAGGACAGGGGGCGATATCCACAGATACGCAGTATTTT. The genes are TRBV7-9 and TRBJ2-3; 11 nucleotides match TRBD1. Germline loops: CDR1 SEHNR, CDR2 FQNEAQ (reference sequence). With 8 bases clipped from V and 2 bases from J, the junction kept 9 bases outside the gene matches. This CDR3 comprises 16 residues.

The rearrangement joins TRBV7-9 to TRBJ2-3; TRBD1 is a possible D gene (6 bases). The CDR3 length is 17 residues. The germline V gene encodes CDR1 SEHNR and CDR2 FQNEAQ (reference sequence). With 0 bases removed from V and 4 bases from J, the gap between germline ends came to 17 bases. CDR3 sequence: CASSLASEGVEADTQYF. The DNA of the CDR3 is TGTGCCAGCAGCTTAGCGTCTGAGGGGGTTGAAGCAGATACGCAGTATTTT. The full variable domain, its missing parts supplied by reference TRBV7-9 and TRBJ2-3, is DTGVSQNPRHKITKRGQNVTFRCDPISEHNRLYWYRQTLGQGPEFLTYFQNEAQLEKSRLLSDRFSAERPKGSFSTLEIQRTEQGDSAMYLCASSLASEGVEADTQYFGPGTRLTVL.

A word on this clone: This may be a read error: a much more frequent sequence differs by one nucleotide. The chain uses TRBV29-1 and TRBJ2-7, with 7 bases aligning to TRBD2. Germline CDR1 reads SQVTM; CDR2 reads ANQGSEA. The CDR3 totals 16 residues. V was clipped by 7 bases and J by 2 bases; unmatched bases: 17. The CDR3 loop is CSGVGVGEGRPYEQYF. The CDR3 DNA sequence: TGCAGCGGGGTAGGGGTTGGGGAGGGGCGGCCCTACGAGCAGTACTTC.

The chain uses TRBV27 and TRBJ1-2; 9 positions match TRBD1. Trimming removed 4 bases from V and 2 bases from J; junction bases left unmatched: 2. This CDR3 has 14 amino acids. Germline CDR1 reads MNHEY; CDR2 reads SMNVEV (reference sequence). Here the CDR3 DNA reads TGTGCCAGCAGTTCCGGACAGGGGAACTATGGCTACACCTTC. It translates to CASSSGQGNYGYTF.

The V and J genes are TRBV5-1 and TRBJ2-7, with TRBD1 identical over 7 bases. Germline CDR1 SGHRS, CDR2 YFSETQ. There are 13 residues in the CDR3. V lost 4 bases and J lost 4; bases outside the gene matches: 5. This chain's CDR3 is CASSPGQLYEQYF. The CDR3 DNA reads TGCGCCAGCAGCCCGGGACAGTTGTACGAGCAGTACTTC. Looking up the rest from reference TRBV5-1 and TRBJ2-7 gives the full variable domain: KAGVTQTPRYLIKTRGQQVTLSCSPISGHRSVSWYQQTPGQGLQFLFEYFSETQRNKGNFPGRFSGRQFSNSRSEMNVSTLELGDSALYLCASSPGQLYEQYFGPGTRLTVT.

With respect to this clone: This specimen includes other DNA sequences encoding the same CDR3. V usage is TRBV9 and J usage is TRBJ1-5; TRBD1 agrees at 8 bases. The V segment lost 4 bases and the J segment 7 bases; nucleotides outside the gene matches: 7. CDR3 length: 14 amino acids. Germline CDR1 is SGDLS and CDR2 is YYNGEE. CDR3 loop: CASSSGQGGQPQHF. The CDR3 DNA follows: TGTGCCAGCAGCTCCGGACAGGGAGGGCAGCCCCAGCATTTT.

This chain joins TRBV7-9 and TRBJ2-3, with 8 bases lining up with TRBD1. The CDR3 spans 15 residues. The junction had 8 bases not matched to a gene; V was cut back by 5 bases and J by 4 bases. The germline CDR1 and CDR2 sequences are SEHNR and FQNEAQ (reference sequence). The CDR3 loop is CASSQAGGWADTQYF. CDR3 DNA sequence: TGTGCCAGCAGCCAAGCAGGGGGCTGGGCAGATACGCAGTATTTT.

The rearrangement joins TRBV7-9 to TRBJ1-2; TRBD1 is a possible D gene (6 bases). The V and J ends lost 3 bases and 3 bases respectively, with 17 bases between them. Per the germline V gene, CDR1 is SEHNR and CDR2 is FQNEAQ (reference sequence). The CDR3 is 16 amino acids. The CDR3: CASSLGPYSGDYGYTF. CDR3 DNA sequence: TGTGCCAGCAGCTTGGGCCCCTACTCAGGGGACTATGGCTACACCTTC.

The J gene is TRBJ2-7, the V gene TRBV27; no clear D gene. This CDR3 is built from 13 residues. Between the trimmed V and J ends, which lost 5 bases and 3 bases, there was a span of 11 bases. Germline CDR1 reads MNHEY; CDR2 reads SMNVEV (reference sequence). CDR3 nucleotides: TGTGCCAGCAGTCCCACAGAGGACTACGAGCAGTACTTC. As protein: CASSPTEDYEQYF.

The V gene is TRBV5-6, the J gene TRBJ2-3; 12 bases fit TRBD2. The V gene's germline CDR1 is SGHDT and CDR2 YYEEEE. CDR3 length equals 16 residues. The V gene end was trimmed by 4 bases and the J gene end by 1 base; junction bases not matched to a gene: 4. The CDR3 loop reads CASSPGLAGRTDTQYF. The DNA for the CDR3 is TGTGCCAGCAGCCCCGGACTAGCGGGACGCACAGATACGCAGTATTTT.

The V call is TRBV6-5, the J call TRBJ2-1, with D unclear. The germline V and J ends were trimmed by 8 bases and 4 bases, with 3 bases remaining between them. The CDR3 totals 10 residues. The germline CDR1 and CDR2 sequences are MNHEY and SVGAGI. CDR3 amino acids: CASPYNEQFF. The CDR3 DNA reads TGTGCCAGCCCGTACAATGAGCAGTTCTTC.

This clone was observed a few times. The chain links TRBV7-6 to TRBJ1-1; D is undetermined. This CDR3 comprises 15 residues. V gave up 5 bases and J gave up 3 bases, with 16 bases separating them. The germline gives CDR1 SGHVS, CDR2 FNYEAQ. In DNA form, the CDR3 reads TGTGCCAGCAGCGCTCCGGGAAGAGGAGACACTGAAGCTTTCTTT. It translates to CASSAPGRGDTEAFF. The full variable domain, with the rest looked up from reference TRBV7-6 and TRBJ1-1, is GAGVSQSPRYKVTKRGQDVALRCDPISGHVSLYWYRQALGQGPEFLTYFNYEAQQDKSGLPNDRFSAERPEGSISTLTIQRTEQRDSAMYRCASSAPGRGDTEAFFGQGTRLTVV.

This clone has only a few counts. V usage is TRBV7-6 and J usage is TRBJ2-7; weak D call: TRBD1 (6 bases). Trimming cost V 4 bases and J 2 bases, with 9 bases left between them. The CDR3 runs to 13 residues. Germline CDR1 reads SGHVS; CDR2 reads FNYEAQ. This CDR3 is CASSSDSTYEQYF. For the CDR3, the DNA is TGTGCCAGCAGCTCGGACAGCACCTACGAGCAGTACTTC.

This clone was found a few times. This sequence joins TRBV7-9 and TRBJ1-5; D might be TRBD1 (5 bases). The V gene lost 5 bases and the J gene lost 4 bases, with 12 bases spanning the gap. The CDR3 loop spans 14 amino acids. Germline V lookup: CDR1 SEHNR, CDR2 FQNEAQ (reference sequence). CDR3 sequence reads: CASSPAGGNQPQHF. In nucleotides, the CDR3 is TGTGCCAGCAGCCCGGCGGGGGGGAATCAGCCCCAGCATTTT.